Presented here are 32 T cell receptor beta chains from one specimen sequenced in a study of sequential checkpoint blockade in melanoma. Sequencing was performed with immunoSEQ multiplex PCR; in TCRdb, only in-frame clones are kept and a portion is missing. The sample lists 25,000 to 30,000 clones; approximately 77% were seen once. The treatment is: randomized to nivolumab then ipilimumab (arm A) or the reverse (arm B). The sample in question was CD8+ T cells sorted from blood (inferred from file names), obtained from a patient given nivolumab and ipilimumab in sequence. The receptor source for this set is a human donor with melanoma.

The V and J genes are TRBV4-1 and TRBJ1-1; D unclear. Trimming took off 1 base at V and 3 bases at J, with 6 bases between the two ends. CDR1 is MGHRA and CDR2 is YSYEKL in the germline V gene. This CDR3 has 13 amino acids. In DNA form, the CDR3 reads TGCGCCAGCAGCCAAGTCGGAGACACTGAAGCTTTCTTT. Protein product: CASSQVGDTEAFF.

In this sample, this clone turned up a few times. The chain joins TRBV5-1 to TRBJ2-1, with 8 bases identical to TRBD1. Germline V gene sequence: CDR1 SGHRS, CDR2 YFSETQ. V gave up 4 bases and J gave up 6 bases; unmatched junction bases: 3. The CDR3 spans 13 residues. The CDR3 region is CASSGGQGNEQFF. CDR3 bases: TGCGCCAGCAGCGGAGGACAGGGCAATGAGCAGTTCTTC.

This chain uses TRBV5-1 with TRBJ1-2, with D unresolved. V was trimmed by 5 bases and J by 2 bases, leaving 16 bases between them. Per the germline V gene, CDR1 is SGHRS and CDR2 is YFSETQ. The CDR3 consists of 15 residues. The CDR3 sequence is CASSPEQTPNYGYTF. In DNA form, the CDR3 reads TGCGCCAGCAGTCCCGAACAAACACCAAACTATGGCTACACCTTC.

The chain uses TRBV14 and TRBJ2-1, with 12 bases aligning to TRBD2. Germline V CDR1 and CDR2: SGHDN, FVKESK. Trimming at V came to 4 bases and at J to 7 bases, leaving 11 bases not matched to a gene. The CDR3 runs to 17 residues. CDR3: CASSRLMTSGGPNEQFF. DNA for the CDR3: TGTGCCAGCAGCCGACTAATGACTAGCGGGGGACCTAATGAGCAGTTCTTC. The whole variable domain, remainder taken from reference TRBV14 and TRBJ2-1, is EAGVTQFPSHSVIEKGQTVTLRCDPISGHDNLYWYRRVMGKEIKFLLHFVKESKQDESGMPNNRFLAERTGGTYSTLKVQPAELEDSGVYFCASSRLMTSGGPNEQFFGPGTRLTVL.

The chain combines TRBV19 with TRBJ2-7; the match to TRBD1 covers 7 bases. Germline values: CDR1 LNHDA, CDR2 SQIVND (reference sequence). Trimming took 3 bases from V and 6 from J; bases not matched to a gene: 8. The CDR3 has 14 amino acids. CDR3 sequence: CASSIVDRASEQYF. CDR3 sequence (DNA): TGTGCCAGTAGTATCGTTGACAGGGCCTCCGAGCAGTACTTC.

V usage is TRBV14 and J usage is TRBJ2-7; the match to TRBD1 covers 7 bases. CDR1 is SGHDN and CDR2 is FVKESK in the germline V gene. V gave up 6 bases and J gave up 4 bases; unmatched junction bases: 6. The CDR3 is made up of 13 amino acids. CDR3 protein: CASSLGQKYEQYF. The CDR3 DNA reads as TGTGCCAGCAGTTTGGGACAGAAGTACGAGCAGTACTTC.

By share, this clone counts as medium-sized. The gene calls are TRBV6-1 and TRBJ2-7, with 7 bases that match TRBD1. J lost 3 bases, V lost 4 bases, and 6 bases had no gene match. The CDR3 has 14 amino acids. Per the germline V gene, CDR1 is MNHNS and CDR2 is SASEGT. This CDR3 reads CASSVRDSFYEQYF. In nucleotides, the CDR3 is TGTGCCAGCAGTGTCCGGGACAGCTTCTACGAGCAGTACTTC.

The V and J genes are TRBV5-4 and TRBJ2-1; 8 bases map to TRBD1. V lost 3 bases, J lost 9 bases, and 5 bases stayed unmatched. Germline CDR1 SGHNT, CDR2 YYREEE (reference sequence). The CDR3 spans 13 residues. CDR3 nucleotides: TGTGCCAGCAGCTGGACAGGGCCTGGTGAGCAGTTCTTC. Its translation is CASSWTGPGEQFF.

This clone has a single count. V and J are TRBV7-8 and TRBJ2-7, with TRBD2 matching over 7 bases. This CDR3 is built from 13 residues. The J segment lost 3 bases and the V segment lost 4 bases, leaving 3 bases of the junction unmatched. Germline-derived CDR1 and CDR2 are SGHVS and FQNEAQ. The CDR3: CASSSTSVYEQYF. The CDR3, as DNA: TGTGCCAGCAGCTCCACTAGCGTCTACGAGCAGTACTTC.

This clone has more than one count but fewer than ten. CDR3 amino acids: CASSPMGQGSGELFF. The DNA of the CDR3 is TGCGCCAGCAGCCCCATGGGACAGGGCAGCGGGGAGCTGTTTTTT. The genes are TRBV4-1 and TRBJ2-2; 9 positions agree with TRBD1. V lost 4 bases, J lost 7 bases, and 7 bases stayed unmatched. The CDR3 has 15 residues. Germline CDR1 reads MGHRA; CDR2 reads YSYEKL.

The chain's CDR3 is CASSLAGNEQFF. The CDR3 DNA reads as TGTGCCAGCTCACTAGCGGGGAATGAGCAGTTCTTC. This sequence joins TRBV18 and TRBJ2-1, with 8 bases aligning to TRBD2. Germline CDR1 reads KGHSH; CDR2 reads LQKENI. The trim removed 4 bases at V and 7 bases at J, leaving 0 bases unmatched. This CDR3 has 12 residues.

The chain is built from TRBV5-1 and TRBJ1-6; the D is unclear. V lost 4 bases and J 8 bases, leaving 10 bases between the germline ends. CDR3 length: 13 amino acids. Germline lookup yields CDR1 SGHRS and CDR2 YFSETQ. The CDR3 DNA sequence: TGCGCCAGCAGCCGGGAAGGTGATTCACCCCTCCACTTT. Its protein is CASSREGDSPLHF.

The rearrangement links TRBV6-1 to TRBJ2-7; TRBD1 matches 10 bases. From germline, CDR1 is MNHNS and CDR2 SASEGT. With V trimmed by 5 bases and J by 6 bases, 7 bases remained unmatched. The length of the CDR3 is 14 residues. The CDR3: CASSSGTGVGEQYF. The CDR3 DNA is TGTGCCAGCAGTTCCGGGACAGGGGTCGGCGAGCAGTACTTC.

This chain uses TRBV9 with TRBJ1-5; perhaps TRBD1 as D (6 bases). CDR1 SGDLS and CDR2 YYNGEE come from the germline V gene. With 0 bases removed from V and 6 bases from J, the gap between germline ends came to 10 bases. The CDR3 is made up of 14 amino acids. CDR3 amino acids: CASSVGDKSQPQHF. CDR3 in DNA: TGTGCCAGCAGCGTAGGGGACAAGAGTCAGCCCCAGCATTTT.

J is TRBJ1-6 and V is TRBV29-1; TRBD1 aligns across 7 bases. The germline V gene has CDR1 SQVTM and CDR2 ANQGSEA. V lost 5 bases and J lost 7; bases outside the gene matches: 5. The CDR3 runs 13 residues. CDR3 coding DNA: TGCAGCGTTCAAACAGGGGACAATTCACCCCTCCACTTT. Translation: CSVQTGDNSPLHF.

This chain links TRBV14 with TRBJ1-1, with TRBD1 identical over 9 bases. The V segment lost 5 bases and the J segment 7 bases; nucleotides outside the gene matches: 5. CDR1 is SGHDN, CDR2 FVKESK, per germline. CDR3 length equals 13 residues. CDR3 coding DNA: TGTGCCAGCAGCGCACAGGGGGCGATTGAAGCTTTCTTT. Translating it yields CASSAQGAIEAFF.

This sequence joins TRBV4-2 and TRBJ2-7; 10 positions match TRBD2. The CDR3 contains 15 residues. Trimming at V came to 2 bases and at J to 4 bases, leaving 5 bases not matched to a gene. Germline CDR1 reads LGHNA; CDR2 reads YNFKEQ. CDR3 region: CASSQFSGGRYEQYF. DNA of the CDR3: TGTGCCAGCAGCCAATTTAGCGGGGGGAGGTACGAGCAGTACTTC.

This clone was seen a single time. The rearrangement joins TRBV5-1 to TRBJ2-7, with TRBD1 identical over 7 bases. From germline, CDR1 is SGHRS and CDR2 YFSETQ. With V trimmed by 3 bases and J by 7 bases, 13 bases remained unmatched. The CDR3 is 15 residues long. DNA for the CDR3: TGCGCCAGCAGCTCGATCGGACAGGCTCTAGGGGAGCAGTACTTC. Protein sequence: CASSSIGQALGEQYF.

This clone was observed a single time. This chain links TRBV5-1 with TRBJ2-5; TRBD2 is a possible D gene (5 bases). Near its end, the DNA agrees better with TRBJ2-7, so the J call may be wrong. The CDR3 is 12 amino acids. Germline CDR1 and CDR2: SGHRS and YFSETQ. The CDR3 loop is CASSQAAGEQYF. The CDR3 DNA follows: TGCGCCAGCAGCCAGGCCGCGGGCGAGCAGTACTTC.

This rearrangement joins TRBV6-5 to TRBJ1-1, with 8 positions matching TRBD1. CDR3 size: 15 residues. CDR1 MNHEY and CDR2 SVGAGI come from the germline V gene. The V gene end was trimmed by 6 bases and the J gene end by 1 base; junction bases not matched to a gene: 7. The CDR3 is CASSHSGTGNTEAFF. CDR3 nucleotides: TGTGCCAGCAGCCATTCCGGGACAGGGAACACTGAAGCTTTCTTT.

The chain couples TRBV7-8 to TRBJ2-3; 7 bases agree with TRBD1. The junction had 5 bases not matched to a gene; V was cut back by 4 bases and J by 1 base. CDR3 length equals 15 residues. From germline, CDR1 is SGHVS and CDR2 FQNEAQ. The CDR3 nucleotides are TGTGCCAGCAGCTACCAACAGGGGCGCACAGATACGCAGTATTTT. Translated: CASSYQQGRTDTQYF.

This clone has only a few counts. The chain uses TRBV11-1 and TRBJ2-3; TRBD1 matches at 8 bases. V dropped 2 bases and J dropped 6; count of bases not matched to a gene: 7. This CDR3 spans 15 amino acids. CDR1 is SGHAT and CDR2 is FQDESV in the germline V gene (reference sequence). The CDR3 DNA reads TGTGCCAGCAGCTTATCCGGGACAGGAGGGGATACGCAGTATTTT. As protein: CASSLSGTGGDTQYF.

The chain joins TRBV27 to TRBJ2-3; D not certain. Germline-derived CDR1 and CDR2 are MNHEY and SMNVEV (reference sequence). Trimming pared 0 bases from V and 2 bases from J, leaving 6 bases between. CDR3 length: 14 amino acids. The CDR3 DNA follows: TGTGCCAGCAGTTTATCTCTCCCCACAGATACGCAGTATTTT. It yields the protein CASSLSLPTDTQYF.

The chain is built from TRBV27 and TRBJ2-7; tentatively, D is TRBD1 (5 bases). CDR1 MNHEY and CDR2 SMNVEV come from the germline V gene (reference sequence). Trimming left V 0 bases short and J 7 bases short, with 10 bases between. This CDR3 has 13 residues. The CDR3: CASSLSPKGEQYF. The CDR3 DNA sequence: TGTGCCAGCAGTTTATCTCCCAAGGGGGAGCAGTACTTC.

This chain connects TRBV9 to TRBJ2-5; a possible D gene is TRBD2 (7 bases). The germline V and J ends were trimmed by 3 bases and 2 bases, with 14 bases remaining between them. This CDR3 contains 15 residues. Germline V gives CDR1 SGDLS, CDR2 YYNGEE. CDR3: CASSGGGGTQETQYF. DNA for the CDR3: TGTGCCAGCAGCGGGGGCGGGGGCACACAAGAGACCCAGTACTTC.

This rearrangement joins TRBV7-9 to TRBJ1-2; TRBD1 aligns across 8 bases. The germline CDR1 and CDR2 sequences are SEHNR and FQNEAQ (reference sequence). The V gene end was trimmed by 5 bases and the J gene end by 7 bases; junction bases not matched to a gene: 3. The CDR3 contains 12 residues. CDR3 loop: CASSKTGVGYTF. CDR3 DNA sequence: TGTGCCAGCAGCAAGACAGGGGTTGGCTACACCTTC.

With respect to this clone: The junction and the germline gene differ at one end; a read error may be behind it. The chain links TRBV7-7 to TRBJ2-3, with 9 bases identical to TRBD1. Per the germline V gene, CDR1 is SSHAT and CDR2 is FNYEAQ (reference sequence). CDR3 size: 15 residues. CDR3 DNA sequence: TGTGCTAGCAGCTTAGGGACAGGGTCCACAGATACGCAGTATTTT. The encoded protein is CASSLGTGSTDTQYF.

The J gene is TRBJ1-1, the V gene TRBV2; no firm D call. Between the trimmed V and J ends, which lost 7 bases and 1 base, there was a span of 10 bases. The CDR3 is made up of 13 amino acids. In germline, CDR1 is SNHLY, CDR2 FYNNEI. The CDR3 sequence is CASNQEGNTEAFF. CDR3 coding DNA: TGTGCCAGCAATCAGGAAGGGAACACTGAAGCTTTCTTT.

This chain links TRBV30 with TRBJ2-7; 8 positions agree with TRBD1. Germline CDR1 reads GTSNPN; CDR2 reads SVGIG (reference sequence). V dropped 0 bases and J dropped 4; count of bases not matched to a gene: 5. This CDR3 is built from 14 residues. CDR3 sequence reads: CAWSVGQGAYEQYF. The CDR3 nucleotides read TGTGCCTGGAGTGTAGGCCAGGGGGCATACGAGCAGTACTTC.

The rearrangement joins TRBV6-1 to TRBJ2-3; D is perhaps TRBD2 (6 bases). Germline V lookup: CDR1 MNHNS, CDR2 SASEGT. The CDR3 has 15 amino acids. V was trimmed by 7 bases and J by 2 bases, leaving 16 bases between them. The CDR3 reads CASTEGSGPTDTQYF. The DNA of the CDR3 is TGTGCCAGCACCGAGGGTAGCGGACCCACAGATACGCAGTATTTT.

The CDR3 here is CASSLVGGPTDTQYF. As DNA, the CDR3 is TGTGCCAGCAGCTTAGTGGGCGGGCCCACAGATACGCAGTATTTT. The chain employs TRBV7-2 and TRBJ2-3; D possibly corresponds to TRBD2 (5 bases). CDR3 size: 15 residues. Trimming removed 1 base at V and 2 bases at J, with 10 bases between. Germline V gives CDR1 SGHTA, CDR2 FQGNSA.

The rearrangement links TRBV12-5 to TRBJ1-2; 8 nucleotides match TRBD1. The CDR3 consists of 14 residues. J gave up 3 bases and V 6 bases, and 6 bases lay outside the gene matches. Per the germline V gene, CDR1 is LGHNT and CDR2 is FRNRAP. The CDR3 here is CASGPGGGYYGYTF. CDR3 DNA sequence: TGTGCTAGTGGCCCAGGGGGCGGATACTATGGCTACACCTTC.